This entry lists 17 T cell receptor beta chains sequenced from one sample in a study of cytomegalovirus exposure and HLA in healthy donors. The PCR employed 60 Vbeta primers together with 13 Jbeta primers. TCRdb's table, derived via immunoSEQ multiplex PCR, lists solely in-frame clones and lacks some. This table has around 110,000 clones, approximately 80% appearing once. Sequencing was carried out using PBMCs. The source is a woman aged 30 to 39 in good health and CMV-seronegative.

Only a few counts were recorded for this clone. CDR3 protein: CASSYKTGPNYGYTF. The CDR3 nucleotides read TGTGCCAGCAGTTACAAGACAGGACCGAACTATGGCTACACCTTC. This chain connects TRBV6-5 to TRBJ1-2; a possible D gene is TRBD1 (6 bases). V was shortened by 2 bases and J by 2 bases, with 12 bases between the two germline ends. Germline values: CDR1 MNHEY, CDR2 SVGAGI. The CDR3 sequence is 15 residues long.

This chain links TRBV2 with TRBJ2-7; maybe TRBD2 (5 bases). Trimming cost V 1 base and J 6 bases, with 10 bases left between them. From germline, CDR1 is SNHLY and CDR2 FYNNEI. This CDR3 has 13 amino acids. As DNA, the CDR3 is TGTGCCAGCAGTGAAGGGACTCCGTCCGAGCAGTACTTC. Its protein is CASSEGTPSEQYF.

The gene calls are TRBV10-2 and TRBJ2-5; TRBD1 agrees at 8 bases. The length of the CDR3 is 13 residues. With 2 bases clipped from V and 12 bases from J, the junction kept 8 bases outside the gene matches. Germline CDR1 reads WSHSY; CDR2 reads SAAADI. CDR3 sequence reads: CASSEMDRVDKYF. CDR3 in DNA: TGCGCCAGCAGTGAGATGGACAGGGTAGATAAGTACTTC.

J is TRBJ2-1 and V is TRBV5-1; TRBD1 matches at 11 bases. Per germline, CDR1 SGHRS and CDR2 YFSETQ. This CDR3 has 16 residues. J was trimmed by 3 bases and V by 0 bases; bases with no gene match: 2. The chain's CDR3 is CASSLVGTGGYNEQFF. The CDR3 region has the DNA TGCGCCAGCAGCTTGGTCGGGACAGGGGGCTACAATGAGCAGTTCTTC.

The genes are TRBV30 and TRBJ1-1; D is possibly TRBD1 (5 bases). The CDR3 runs 15 residues. With 5 bases removed from V and 8 bases from J, the gap between germline ends came to 24 bases. CDR1 is GTSNPN and CDR2 is SVGIG in the germline V gene (reference sequence). CDR3 in amino acids: CAWVPPWEGKREAFF. The CDR3 DNA follows: TGTGCCTGGGTCCCCCCTTGGGAGGGGAAGAGAGAAGCTTTCTTT.

J is TRBJ2-5 and V is TRBV6-5; D might be TRBD1 (6 bases). The J call may not be correct, given that the DNA end is closer to TRBJ2-7. The CDR3 spans 14 residues. The V gene's germline CDR1 is MNHEY and CDR2 SVGAGI. The CDR3 reads CASSFRDITYEQYF. In DNA, the CDR3 is TGTGCCAGCAGTTTCCGGGACATAACCTACGAGCAGTACTTC.

This clone occurred a few times. This chain links TRBV4-3 with TRBJ2-3; 11 bases line up with TRBD2. CDR3 length: 15 residues. V shed 4 bases, J shed 3 bases, and the junction held 3 bases outside the gene matches. CDR1 is LGHNA and CDR2 is YSLEER in the germline V gene. CDR3 coding DNA: TGCGCCAGCAGCCCTAGCGGGAGGTTGACAGATACGCAGTATTTT. As protein: CASSPSGRLTDTQYF.

The chain links TRBV4-3 to TRBJ2-2, with TRBD2 matching over 11 bases. The CDR3 has 16 residues. Germline V lookup: CDR1 LGHNA, CDR2 YSLEER. The junction had 1 base not matched to a gene; V was cut back by 1 base and J by 3 bases. CDR3 loop: CASSQVLAGDTGELFF. The CDR3 coding sequence is TGCGCCAGCAGCCAAGTACTAGCGGGAGACACCGGGGAGCTGTTTTTT.

The rearrangement uses TRBV27 and TRBJ2-7; no firm D call. V was shortened by 4 bases and J by 5 bases, with 12 bases between the two germline ends. Per the germline V gene, CDR1 is MNHEY and CDR2 is SMNVEV (reference sequence). This CDR3 contains 13 residues. The CDR3 sequence is CASSSPFNDEQYF. The DNA of the CDR3 is TGTGCCAGCAGTTCCCCCTTTAATGACGAGCAGTACTTC.

The chain carries TRBV28 and TRBJ1-1, with 8 positions matching TRBD1. After removal of 6 bases from V and 3 bases from J, the junction contained 3 bases not matched to a gene. The V gene's germline CDR1 is MDHEN and CDR2 SYDVKM. There are 13 residues in the CDR3. CDR3 sequence reads: CASRTGAYTEAFF. The CDR3 nucleotides read TGTGCCAGCAGGACAGGGGCATACACTGAAGCTTTCTTT.

The CDR3 bases are TGTGCCAGCAGTGAATACGTCGGGAGTTTAGGCGAGACCCAGTACTTC. Translated, it gives CASSEYVGSLGETQYF. The rearrangement links TRBV25-1 to TRBJ2-5, with a tentative D call TRBD2 (6 bases). The CDR3 covers 16 residues. V gave up 0 bases and J gave up 5 bases, with 16 bases separating them. The germline V gene encodes CDR1 MGHDK and CDR2 SYGVNS.

The gene calls are TRBV5-4 and TRBJ2-1; TRBD2 matches 8 bases. This CDR3 is built from 16 residues. V shed 4 bases, J shed 7 bases, and the junction held 13 bases outside the gene matches. Germline values: CDR1 SGHNT, CDR2 YYREEE (reference sequence). The CDR3 sequence: CASSAPGGGLDNEQFF. CDR3 nucleotide sequence: TGTGCCAGCAGCGCCCCGGGGGGGGGCCTTGATAATGAGCAGTTCTTC. Looking up the rest from reference TRBV5-4 and TRBJ2-1 gives the full variable domain: ETGVTQSPTHLIKTRGQQVTLRCSSQSGHNTVSWYQQALGQGPQFIFQYYREEENGRGNFPPRFSGLQFPNYSSELNVNALELDDSALYLCASSAPGGGLDNEQFFGPGTRLTVL.

The rearrangement uses TRBV11-2 and TRBJ1-2; unclear D gene. CDR3 length equals 14 residues. V gave up 1 base and J gave up 1 base, with 7 bases separating them. CDR1 and CDR2 (germline): SGHAT, FQNNGV. CDR3 sequence (DNA): TGTGCCAGCAGCTTAGGCGGGGTTAACTATGGCTACACCTTC. It yields the protein CASSLGGVNYGYTF.

The rearrangement links TRBV9 to TRBJ2-1, with D perhaps TRBD1 (6 bases). This CDR3 is built from 14 residues. V was cut by 0 bases and J by 5 bases, with 9 bases left in between. Germline CDR1 SGDLS, CDR2 YYNGEE. The CDR3 DNA reads as TGTGCCAGCAGCGTAGCCGGGGACAACAATGAGCAGTTCTTC. Translation gives CASSVAGDNNEQFF.

The chain has TRBV28 and TRBJ1-2; perhaps TRBD1 as D (6 bases). V lost 5 bases, J lost 4 bases, and 14 bases lay in between. Germline V gives CDR1 MDHEN, CDR2 SYDVKM. The CDR3 totals 14 residues. The CDR3 here is CASSPGQTGYGYTF. In DNA, the CDR3 is TGTGCCAGCAGTCCCGGACAGACGGGCTATGGCTACACCTTC.

In this sample, this clone turned up once. This sequence joins TRBV15 and TRBJ2-3; TRBD1 agrees at 8 bases. Germline-derived CDR1 and CDR2 are LNHNV and YYDKDF (reference sequence). The J segment lost 5 bases and the V segment lost 0 bases, leaving 7 bases of the junction unmatched. There are 16 residues in the CDR3. CDR3 in DNA: TGTGCCACCAGCAGAGATCCCCAGGGGGCAGGAGATACGCAGTATTTT. This sequence encodes CATSRDPQGAGDTQYF.

The chain is built from TRBV9 and TRBJ2-5, with 7 bases fitting TRBD2. Germline V gives CDR1 SGDLS, CDR2 YYNGEE. The V and J ends lost 0 bases and 5 bases, in that order; junction bases with no gene match: 7. The CDR3 runs to 15 residues. CDR3 sequence: CASSVGEGRKETQYF. CDR3 in DNA: TGTGCCAGCAGCGTAGGGGAGGGCCGGAAGGAGACCCAGTACTTC.